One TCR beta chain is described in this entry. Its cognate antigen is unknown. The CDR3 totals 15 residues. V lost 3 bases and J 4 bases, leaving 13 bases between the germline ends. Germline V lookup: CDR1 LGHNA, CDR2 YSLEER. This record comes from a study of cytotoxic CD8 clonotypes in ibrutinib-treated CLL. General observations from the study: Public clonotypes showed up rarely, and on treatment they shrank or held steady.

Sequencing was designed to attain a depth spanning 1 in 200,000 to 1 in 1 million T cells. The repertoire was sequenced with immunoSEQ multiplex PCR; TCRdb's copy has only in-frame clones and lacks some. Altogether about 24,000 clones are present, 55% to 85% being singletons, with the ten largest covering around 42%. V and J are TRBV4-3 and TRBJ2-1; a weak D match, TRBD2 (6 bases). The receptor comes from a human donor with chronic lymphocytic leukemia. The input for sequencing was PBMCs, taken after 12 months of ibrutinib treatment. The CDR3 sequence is CASSHIRGSYNEQFF. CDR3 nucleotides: TGCGCCAGCAGCCACATACGGGGGAGTTACAATGAGCAGTTCTTC.